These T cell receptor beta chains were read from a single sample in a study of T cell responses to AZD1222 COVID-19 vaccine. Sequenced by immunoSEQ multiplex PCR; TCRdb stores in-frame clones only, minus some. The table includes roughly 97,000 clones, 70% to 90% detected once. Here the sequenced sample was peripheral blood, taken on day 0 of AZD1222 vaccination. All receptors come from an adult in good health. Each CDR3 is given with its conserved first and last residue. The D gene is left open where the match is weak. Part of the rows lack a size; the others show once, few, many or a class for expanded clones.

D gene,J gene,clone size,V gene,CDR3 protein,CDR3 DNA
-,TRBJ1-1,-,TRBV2,CASSAGHNTEAFF,TGTGCCAGCAGCGCGGGACATAACACTGAAGCTTTCTTT
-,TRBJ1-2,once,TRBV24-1,CATSEASLGYGYTF,TGTGCCACCAGTGAGGCAAGTTTGGGCTATGGCTACACCTTC
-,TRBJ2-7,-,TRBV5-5,CASSLPQTYEQYF,TGTGCCAGCAGCTTGCCACAGACCTACGAGCAGTACTTC
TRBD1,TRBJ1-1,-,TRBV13,CASSVDRGRVGTEAFF,TGTGCCAGCAGCGTCGACAGGGGGCGGGTTGGGACTGAAGCTTTCTTT
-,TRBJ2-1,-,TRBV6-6,CAVVAGRGQFF,TGTGCCGTCGTCGCGGGTCGCGGGCAGTTCTTC
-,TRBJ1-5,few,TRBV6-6,CASSPGRFVSNQPQHF,TGTGCCAGCAGCCCCGGACGGTTCGTGAGCAATCAGCCCCAGCATTTT
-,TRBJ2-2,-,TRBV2,CASSDDRGELFF,TGTGCCAGCAGTGACGATCGGGGGGAGCTGTTTTTT
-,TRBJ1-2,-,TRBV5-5,CASSPSGLTNYGYTF,TGTGCCAGCAGCCCGTCGGGGCTTACTAACTATGGCTACACCTTC
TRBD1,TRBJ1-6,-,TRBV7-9,CASTPAGTENSPLHF,TGTGCCAGTACCCCGGCAGGGACAGAAAATTCACCCCTCCACTTT
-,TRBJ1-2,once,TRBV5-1,CASSARGTDISYGYTF,TGCGCCAGCAGCGCACGTGGGACGGACATTAGCTATGGCTACACCTTC
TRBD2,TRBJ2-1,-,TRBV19,CASRGLAGGNEQFF,TGTGCCAGTAGGGGACTAGCGGGGGGTAATGAGCAGTTCTTC
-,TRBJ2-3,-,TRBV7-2,CASSLMVGGGADTQYF,TGTGCCAGCAGCTTAATGGTAGGGGGTGGAGCAGATACGCAGTATTTT
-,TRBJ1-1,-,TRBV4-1,CASSPGPDTEAFF,TGCGCCAGCAGCCCCGGCCCAGACACTGAAGCTTTCTTT
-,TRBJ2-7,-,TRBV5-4,CASSSGTTYEQYF,TGTGCCAGCAGCTCCGGGACCACCTACGAGCAGTACTTC
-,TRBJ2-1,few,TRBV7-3,CASSEEGVRSYNEQFF,TGTGCCAGCAGCGAGGAAGGGGTTAGGTCCTACAATGAGCAGTTCTTC
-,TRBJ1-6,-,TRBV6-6,CASSPPQASSYNSPLHF,TGTGCCAGCAGTCCCCCTCAGGCCAGCTCCTATAATTCACCCCTCCACTTT
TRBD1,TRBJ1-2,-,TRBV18,CASSVTGDPLYGYTF,TGTGCCAGCTCGGTGACAGGGGACCCTCTTTATGGCTACACCTTC
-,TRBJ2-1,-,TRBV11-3,CASSFTGPNEQFF,TGTGCCAGCAGCTTCACAGGGCCCAATGAGCAGTTCTTC
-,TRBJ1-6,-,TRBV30,CAWVTGTVGNSPLHF,TGTGCCTGGGTTACCGGGACGGTGGGTAATTCACCCCTCCACTTT
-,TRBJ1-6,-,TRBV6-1,CASSEGTDSSPLHF,TGTGCCAGCAGTGAAGGGACAGATTCTTCACCCCTCCACTTT
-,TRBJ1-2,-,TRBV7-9,CASSTGQGSPPFF,TGTGCCAGCAGCACGGGGCAGGGGTCCCCTCCCTTCTTC
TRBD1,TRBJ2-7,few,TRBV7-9,CASSAPPGQGSYEQYF,TGTGCCAGCAGCGCCCCCCCCGGACAGGGCTCCTACGAGCAGTACTTC